These 28 T cell receptor beta chains originate from one sample sequenced in a study of CD8 T cells in Susac syndrome. RNA was extracted with the RNeasy kit, and a quantity of about 0.45 to 1 ug was reverse transcribed using random hexamers. A single record per CDR3 protein comes from TCRdb applying MiXCR to the immunoSEQ multiplex PCR reads. The sample includes more than 75,000 distinct CDR3 sequences, approximately 94% of them seen just once. Sequencing was done on a sample of CD8+ T cells from PBMCs. The receptors originated from a human donor in good health.

V usage is TRBV7-9 and J usage is TRBJ1-2, with D possibly TRBD1 on 5 matching bases. In germline, CDR1 is SEHNR, CDR2 FQNEAQ (reference sequence). Deletions cut 2 bases from V and 5 bases from J, with 15 bases between. The CDR3 is 15 amino acids. The CDR3: CASSLSGEASYGYTF. For the CDR3, the DNA is TGTGCCAGCAGCTTATCGGGGGAAGCCTCATATGGCTACACCTTC.

V and J are TRBV20-1 and TRBJ1-2; D not resolved. V was trimmed by 0 bases and J by 2 bases, leaving 7 bases between them. CDR1 and CDR2 from the germline V gene are DFQATT and SNEGSKA (reference sequence). The CDR3 consists of 13 residues. The CDR3 here is CSARDAENYGYTF. CDR3 nucleotides: TGCAGTGCTAGAGATGCGGAGAACTATGGCTACACCTTC.

The chain is built from TRBV20-1 and TRBJ2-1; 9 positions match TRBD2. Per germline, CDR1 DFQATT and CDR2 SNEGSKA (reference sequence). Trimming at V came to 6 bases and at J to 4 bases, leaving 10 bases not matched to a gene. The CDR3 spans 15 residues. In DNA, the CDR3 is TGCAGTGCCCCGGGGGAGCGGGGGGCTTACAATGAGCAGTTCTTC. Translating it yields CSAPGERGAYNEQFF.

The chain employs TRBV27 and TRBJ1-5; 7 bases are a match to TRBD1. V shed 5 bases, J shed 4 bases, and the junction held 5 bases outside the gene matches. CDR1 is MNHEY, CDR2 SMNVEV, per germline (reference sequence). The CDR3 is made up of 14 amino acids. CDR3 region: CASSPDRENQPQHF. The DNA for the CDR3 is TGTGCCAGCAGTCCCGACAGGGAAAATCAGCCCCAGCATTTT.

The chain joins TRBV29-1 to TRBJ2-1; 10 nucleotides align to TRBD1. The J segment lost 8 bases and the V segment lost 6 bases, leaving 19 bases of the junction unmatched. The CDR3 consists of 17 residues. Germline assignment: CDR1 SQVTM and CDR2 ANQGSEA. The CDR3 DNA follows: TGCAGCGTGTTCCGGGACAGGGGCCGGGAGGCTGACGATGAGCAGTTCTTC. Translating gives CSVFRDRGREADDEQFF.

The chain combines TRBV20-1 with TRBJ2-6; D may be TRBD1 or TRBD2 (5 bases each). Germline-derived CDR1 and CDR2 are DFQATT and SNEGSKA (reference sequence). Trimming took off 0 bases at V and 2 bases at J, with 11 bases between the two ends. The CDR3 sequence is 16 residues long. CDR3 in amino acids: CSARDWGLAGANVLTF. As DNA, the CDR3 is TGCAGTGCTAGAGACTGGGGGTTGGCTGGGGCCAACGTCCTGACTTTC.

The J gene is TRBJ2-1, the V gene TRBV20-1; 9 bases are shared with TRBD2. Germline-derived CDR1 and CDR2 are DFQATT and SNEGSKA (reference sequence). The CDR3 length is 17 residues. V shed 6 bases and J 4 bases; nucleotides not matched to a gene: 16. For the CDR3, the DNA is TGCAGTGCCCCGATTCCCTTTAGCGGGAGACTTTACAATGAGCAGTTCTTC. Its protein product is CSAPIPFSGRLYNEQFF.

The chain employs TRBV13 and TRBJ2-2; 13 bases fit TRBD2. With 5 bases clipped from V and 6 bases from J, the junction kept 9 bases outside the gene matches. Germline V gene data show CDR1 as PRHDT and CDR2 as FYEKMQ (reference sequence). The CDR3 totals 17 residues. CDR3 nucleotide sequence: TGTGCCAGCAGCGGGGCCGGGACTAGCGGGATCCCCGGGGAGCTGTTTTTT. It codes for CASSGAGTSGIPGELFF. The variable domain in full, completed from reference TRBV13 and TRBJ2-2, reads AAGVIQSPRHLIKEKRETATLKCYPIPRHDTVYWYQQGPGQDPQFLISFYEKMQSDKGSIPDRFSAQQFSDYHSELNMSSLELGDSALYFCASSGAGTSGIPGELFFGEGSRLTVL.

This sequence joins TRBV27 and TRBJ2-3; the D gene is possibly TRBD2 (5 bases). Trimming took off 3 bases at V and 12 bases at J, with 16 bases between the two ends. The CDR3 runs 13 residues. The germline gives CDR1 MNHEY, CDR2 SMNVEV (reference sequence). The chain's CDR3 is CASSFLVGSFQYF. The CDR3, as DNA: TGTGCCAGCAGTTTTCTTGTGGGGAGTTTCCAGTATTTT.

The genes are TRBV20-1 and TRBJ2-7, with 9 bases identical to TRBD2. The CDR3 runs to 16 residues. CDR1 DFQATT and CDR2 SNEGSKA come from the germline V gene (reference sequence). Unmatched junction bases numbered 9, after V lost 3 bases and J lost 0 bases. The CDR3, as DNA: TGCAGTGCTAGTTTGGCTAGCGGGATGAGCTCCTACGAGCAGTACGTC. It yields the protein CSASLASGMSSYEQYV.

The chain links TRBV9 to TRBJ2-3; 10 bases match TRBD1. Looked up from germline, CDR1 is SGDLS and CDR2 is YYNGEE. The length of the CDR3 is 16 residues. The junction had 6 bases not matched to a gene; V was cut back by 3 bases and J by 2 bases. In DNA form, the CDR3 reads TGTGCCAGCAGCGGAGGGGACAGGGGAAACACAGATACGCAGTATTTT. Translation: CASSGGDRGNTDTQYF.

The CDR3 bases are TGCAGCGTTGAAGTGAAGGACTCCTACGAGCAGTACTTC. Protein product: CSVEVKDSYEQYF. The V gene is TRBV29-1, the J gene TRBJ2-7; D gene ambiguous. The V and J ends lost 1 base and 0 bases respectively, with 7 bases between them. The length of the CDR3 is 13 residues. CDR1 and CDR2 from the germline V gene are SQVTM and ANQGSEA.

The rearrangement joins TRBV3-1 to TRBJ2-7; TRBD2 agrees at 7 bases. The germline CDR1 and CDR2 sequences are LGHDT and YNNKEL (reference sequence). V lost 3 bases to trimming and J lost 1 base; unmatched junction nucleotides: 3. The CDR3 has 14 residues. CDR3 residues: CASSHGAGSYEQYV. CDR3 coding DNA: TGTGCCAGCAGCCATGGAGCGGGGTCCTACGAGCAGTACGTC.

The rearrangement joins TRBV11-2 to TRBJ2-5, with a tentative D call TRBD2 (6 bases). The germline CDR1 and CDR2 sequences are SGHAT and FQNNGV. The CDR3 is 14 amino acids. Trimming left V 5 bases short and J 5 bases short, with 15 bases between. This chain's CDR3 is CASSDLGDWETQYF. CDR3 DNA sequence: TGTGCCAGCAGCGACCTCGGGGACTGGGAGACCCAGTACTTC.

The chain is built from TRBV12-3 or TRBV12-4 and TRBJ2-4; tentatively, D is TRBD1 (5 bases). The germline V and J ends were trimmed by 3 bases and 2 bases, with 8 bases remaining between them. The CDR3 covers 14 residues. The CDR3 region has the DNA TGTGCCAGCAGTTTCAGGGAACCCAAAAACATTCAGTACTTC. Protein sequence: CASSFREPKNIQYF.

The rearrangement joins TRBV5-1 to TRBJ2-1, with 8 bases aligning to TRBD1. From germline, CDR1 is SGHRS and CDR2 YFSETQ. The CDR3 loop spans 17 amino acids. The junction had 14 bases not matched to a gene; V was cut back by 4 bases and J by 5 bases. The CDR3 region has the DNA TGCGCCAGCAGCGGCGGATCGACAGGGGTTGTAAACAATGAGCAGTTCTTC. It is translated as CASSGGSTGVVNNEQFF.

This chain joins TRBV5-1 and TRBJ2-6; 7 nucleotides align to TRBD1. CDR1 SGHRS and CDR2 YFSETQ come from the germline V gene. This CDR3 contains 16 residues. J lost 3 bases, V lost 4 bases, and 7 bases had no gene match. CDR3 DNA: TGCGCCAGCAGCCACACAGGGGTCGGTGGGGCCAACGTCCTGACTTTC. As protein: CASSHTGVGGANVLTF. Full variable domain (missing parts from reference TRBV5-1 and TRBJ2-6): KAGVTQTPRYLIKTRGQQVTLSCSPISGHRSVSWYQQTPGQGLQFLFEYFSETQRNKGNFPGRFSGRQFSNSRSEMNVSTLELGDSALYLCASSHTGVGGANVLTFGAGSRLTVL.

The V gene is TRBV7-9, the J gene TRBJ2-2; D may be TRBD1 or TRBD2 (5 bases each). Trimming stripped 5 bases from V and 5 bases from J, with 12 bases between. Germline V gene data show CDR1 as SEHNR and CDR2 as FQNEAQ (reference sequence). The CDR3 is 14 amino acids. The CDR3 protein is CASSGGPRTGELFF. In DNA, the CDR3 is TGTGCCAGCAGCGGGGGACCAAGGACCGGGGAGCTGTTTTTT.

The sample holds a few counts of this clonotype. The chain uses TRBV6-5 and TRBJ2-1; D gene unclear. Germline V gene data show CDR1 as MNHEY and CDR2 as SVGAGI. With 3 bases removed from V and 6 bases from J, the gap between germline ends came to 3 bases. This CDR3 is 11 amino acids long. The CDR3 bases are TGTGCCAGCAGTTATGGCAATGAGCAGTTCTTC. Protein sequence: CASSYGNEQFF.

The chain combines TRBV20-1 with TRBJ2-7; 7 nucleotides line up with TRBD2. Losses at the gene ends were 5 bases for V and 7 bases for J; bases not matched to a gene: 8. The V gene's germline CDR1 is DFQATT and CDR2 SNEGSKA (reference sequence). The CDR3 extends over 12 amino acids. This CDR3 is CSAPRLAGEQYF. The DNA for the CDR3 is TGCAGTGCTCCCCGACTAGCCGGGGAGCAGTACTTC.

J is TRBJ1-2 and V is TRBV9, with D possibly TRBD1 on 5 matching bases. The V gene's germline CDR1 is SGDLS and CDR2 YYNGEE. V lost 0 bases to trimming and J lost 2 bases, with 11 bases between them. CDR3 size: 15 residues. CDR3 bases: TGTGCCAGCAGCGTAGCCGGGGACGTGAACTATGGCTACACCTTC. Translation gives CASSVAGDVNYGYTF.

V is TRBV2 and J is TRBJ1-6; D call uncertain. V was clipped by 8 bases and J by 11 bases, with 7 bases between them. Germline CDR1 SNHLY, CDR2 FYNNEI. The CDR3 length is 10 residues. Here the CDR3 reads CASGRPPLHF. DNA of the CDR3: TGTGCCAGCGGGAGGCCACCCCTCCACTTT.

The chain links TRBV9 to TRBJ1-2; perhaps TRBD1 as D (6 bases). CDR1 and CDR2 from the germline V gene are SGDLS and YYNGEE. The length of the CDR3 is 17 residues. Between the trimmed V and J ends, which lost 3 bases and 4 bases, there was a span of 22 bases. This CDR3 reads CASSGQPQGLGVYGYTF. CDR3 DNA: TGTGCCAGCAGCGGCCAACCACAGGGTTTGGGGGTCTATGGCTACACCTTC. The full variable domain, its missing parts supplied by reference TRBV9 and TRBJ1-2, is DSGVTQTPKHLITATGQRVTLRCSPRSGDLSVYWYQQSLDQGLQFLIQYYNGEERAKGNILERFSAQQFPDLHSELNLSSLELGDSALYFCASSGQPQGLGVYGYTFGSGTRLTVV.

This clonotype was detected once. The chain joins TRBV12-3 or TRBV12-4 to TRBJ2-5; the D gene is possibly TRBD2 (5 bases). This CDR3 is 17 amino acids long. Trimming shortened V by 3 bases and J by 3 bases, and 20 bases separated the two germline ends. CDR3 nucleotides: TGTGCCAGCAGTTTTACCCCACGGCAGCGGCTGGAAGAGACCCAGTACTTC. This encodes CASSFTPRQRLEETQYF.

The chain recombines TRBV7-9 with TRBJ2-1, with TRBD2 matching 10 bases. Germline CDR1 and CDR2: SEHNR and FQNEAQ (reference sequence). The CDR3 length is 17 residues. With 4 bases clipped from V and 5 bases from J, the junction kept 11 bases outside the gene matches. The CDR3 protein is CASSSTPGTSADNEQFF. CDR3 nucleotides: TGTGCCAGCAGCTCGACCCCCGGGACTAGCGCGGACAATGAGCAGTTCTTC.

CDR3 in DNA: TGTGCCAGCAGTTTATCGGTGGTATGGCTCGTGGCGGTCGGGGAGCTGTTTTTT. Translating it yields CASSLSVVWLVAVGELFF. The chain uses TRBV27 and TRBJ2-2; D gene ambiguous. Trimming pared 0 bases from V and 7 bases from J, leaving 21 bases between. This CDR3 is built from 18 residues. CDR1 MNHEY and CDR2 SMNVEV come from the germline V gene (reference sequence).

The chain is built from TRBV11-2 and TRBJ2-5; D ambiguous. Germline V gene data show CDR1 as SGHAT and CDR2 as FQNNGV. CDR3 length: 13 amino acids. V lost 5 bases, J lost 5 bases, and 12 bases lay in between. CDR3 amino acids: CASSQPEWETQYF. The DNA for the CDR3 is TGTGCCAGCAGCCAACCCGAGTGGGAGACCCAGTACTTC.

The V and J genes are TRBV5-6 and TRBJ2-7; D gene unclear. The CDR3 loop spans 14 amino acids. Germline V lookup: CDR1 SGHDT, CDR2 YYEEEE. Trimming removed 1 base from V and 3 bases from J, with 11 bases in between. The CDR3 loop is CASSLSGRIYEQYV. DNA of the CDR3: TGTGCCAGCAGCTTGTCTGGGCGGATCTACGAGCAGTACGTC.